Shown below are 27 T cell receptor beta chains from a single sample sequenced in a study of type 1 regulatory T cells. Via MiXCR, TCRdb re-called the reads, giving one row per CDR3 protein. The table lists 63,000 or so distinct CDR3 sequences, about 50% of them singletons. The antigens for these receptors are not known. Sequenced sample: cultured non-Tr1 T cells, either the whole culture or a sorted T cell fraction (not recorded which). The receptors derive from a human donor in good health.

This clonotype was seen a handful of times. The CDR3 here is CASSPEGQGSYGYTF. In DNA form, the CDR3 reads TGTGCCAGCAGCCCCGAAGGACAGGGTAGCTATGGCTACACCTTC. The rearrangement uses TRBV4-2 and TRBJ1-2; 8 nucleotides agree with TRBD1. This CDR3 spans 15 amino acids. Germline V gives CDR1 LGHNA, CDR2 YNFKEQ. V lost 4 bases to trimming and J lost 4 bases; unmatched junction nucleotides: 8.

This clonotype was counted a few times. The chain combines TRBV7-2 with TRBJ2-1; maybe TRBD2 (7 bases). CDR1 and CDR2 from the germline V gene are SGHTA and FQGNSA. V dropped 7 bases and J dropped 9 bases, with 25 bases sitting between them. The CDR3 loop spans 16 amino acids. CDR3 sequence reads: CASIPPKGGGPGEQFF. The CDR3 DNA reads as TGTGCCAGCATCCCACCAAAGGGGGGGGGCCCCGGTGAGCAGTTCTTC.

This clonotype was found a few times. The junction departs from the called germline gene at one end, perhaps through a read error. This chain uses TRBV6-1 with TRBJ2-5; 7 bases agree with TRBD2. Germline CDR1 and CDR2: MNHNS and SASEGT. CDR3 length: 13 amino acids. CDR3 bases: TGTGCCAGCAGTGAACGCCCGGGACTACGCTCGAACTTC. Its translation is CASSERPGLRSNF.

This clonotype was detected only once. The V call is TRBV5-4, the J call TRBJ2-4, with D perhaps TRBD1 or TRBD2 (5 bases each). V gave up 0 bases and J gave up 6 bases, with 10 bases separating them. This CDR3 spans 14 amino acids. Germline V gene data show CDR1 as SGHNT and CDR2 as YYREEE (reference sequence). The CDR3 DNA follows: TGTGCCAGCAGCTTGGGGGACCTAAGAAACATTCAGTACTTC. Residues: CASSLGDLRNIQYF.

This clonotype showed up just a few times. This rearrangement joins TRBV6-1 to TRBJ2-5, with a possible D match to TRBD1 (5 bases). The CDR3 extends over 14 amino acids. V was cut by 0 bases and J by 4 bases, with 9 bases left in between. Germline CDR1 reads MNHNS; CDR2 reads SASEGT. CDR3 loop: CASSEASGIETQYF. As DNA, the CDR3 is TGTGCCAGCAGTGAAGCATCAGGGATAGAGACCCAGTACTTC.

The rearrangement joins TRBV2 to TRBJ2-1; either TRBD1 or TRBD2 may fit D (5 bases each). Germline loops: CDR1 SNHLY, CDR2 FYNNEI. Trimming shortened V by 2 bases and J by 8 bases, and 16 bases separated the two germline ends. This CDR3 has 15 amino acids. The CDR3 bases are TGTGCCAGCAGTGAAATCAGGGCAGGGCGGGATGAGCAGTTCTTC. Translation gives CASSEIRAGRDEQFF.

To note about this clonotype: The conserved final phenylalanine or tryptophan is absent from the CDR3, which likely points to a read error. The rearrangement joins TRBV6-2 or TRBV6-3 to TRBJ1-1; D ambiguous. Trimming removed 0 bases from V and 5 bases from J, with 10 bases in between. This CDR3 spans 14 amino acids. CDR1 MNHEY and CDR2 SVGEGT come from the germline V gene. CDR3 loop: CASSYSRSVTEAFL. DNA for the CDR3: TGTGCCAGCAGTTACTCGAGGAGTGTTACTGAAGCTTTCCTT.

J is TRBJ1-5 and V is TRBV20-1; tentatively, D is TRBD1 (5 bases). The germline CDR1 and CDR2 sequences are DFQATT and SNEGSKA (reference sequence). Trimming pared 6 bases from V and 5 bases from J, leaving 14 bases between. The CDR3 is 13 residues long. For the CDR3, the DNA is TGCAGTGCGGATGGGGGGATCGATCAGCCCCAGCATTTT. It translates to CSADGGIDQPQHF.

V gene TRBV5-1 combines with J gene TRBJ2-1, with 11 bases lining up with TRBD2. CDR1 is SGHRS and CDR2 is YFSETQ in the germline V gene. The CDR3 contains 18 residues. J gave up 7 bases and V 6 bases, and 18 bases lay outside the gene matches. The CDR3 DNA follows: TGCGCCAGCAATAGGGCTAGCGGGGGGAGCTTGGATACGAATGAGCAGTTCTTC. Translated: CASNRASGGSLDTNEQFF.

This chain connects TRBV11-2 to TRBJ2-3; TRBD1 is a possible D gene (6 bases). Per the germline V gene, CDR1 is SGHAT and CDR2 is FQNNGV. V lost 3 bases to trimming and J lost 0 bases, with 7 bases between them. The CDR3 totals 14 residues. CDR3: CASSFGQSTDTQYF. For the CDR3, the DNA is TGTGCCAGCAGCTTTGGACAGAGCACAGATACGCAGTATTTT.

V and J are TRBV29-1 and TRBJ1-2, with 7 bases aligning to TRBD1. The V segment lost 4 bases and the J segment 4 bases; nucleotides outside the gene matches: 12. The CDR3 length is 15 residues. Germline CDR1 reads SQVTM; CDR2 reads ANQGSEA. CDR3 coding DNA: TGCAGCGTTGGTGGACAGGACCTAAGAGGCTATGGCTACACCTTC. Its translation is CSVGGQDLRGYGYTF.

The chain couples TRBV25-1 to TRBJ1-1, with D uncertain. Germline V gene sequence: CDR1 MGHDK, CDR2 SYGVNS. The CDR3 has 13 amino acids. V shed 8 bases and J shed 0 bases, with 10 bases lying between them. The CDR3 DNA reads TGTGCCAGCGCAATGTCTGTGAACACTGAAGCTTTCTTT. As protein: CASAMSVNTEAFF.

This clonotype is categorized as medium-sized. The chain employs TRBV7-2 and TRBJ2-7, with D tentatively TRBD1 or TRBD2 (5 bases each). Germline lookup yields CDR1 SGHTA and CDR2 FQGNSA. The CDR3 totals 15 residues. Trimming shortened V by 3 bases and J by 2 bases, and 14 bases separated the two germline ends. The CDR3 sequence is CASSFPGTRTYEQYF. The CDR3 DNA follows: TGTGCCAGCAGCTTTCCCGGGACCCGTACCTACGAGCAGTACTTC.

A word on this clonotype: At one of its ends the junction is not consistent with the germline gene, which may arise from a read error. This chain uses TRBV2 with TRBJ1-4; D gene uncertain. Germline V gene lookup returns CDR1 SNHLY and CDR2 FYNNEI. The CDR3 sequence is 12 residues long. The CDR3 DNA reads TGTGCCTTGAGGGTTACTAATGGAAAACTGTTTTTT. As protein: CALRVTNGKLFF.

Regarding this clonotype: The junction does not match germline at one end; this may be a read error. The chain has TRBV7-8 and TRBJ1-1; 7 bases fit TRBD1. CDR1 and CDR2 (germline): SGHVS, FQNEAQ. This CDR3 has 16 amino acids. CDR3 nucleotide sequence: TGTGTCAGCAGCCCGAGGGACAGTCCTTTGAACACTGAAGCTTTCTTT. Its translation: CVSSPRDSPLNTEAFF. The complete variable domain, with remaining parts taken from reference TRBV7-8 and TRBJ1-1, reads GAGVSQSPRYKVAKRGQDVALRCDPISGHVSLFWYQQALGQGPEFLTYFQNEAQLDKSGLPSDRFFAERPEGSVSTLKIQRTQQEDSAVYLCVSSPRDSPLNTEAFFGQGTRLTVV.

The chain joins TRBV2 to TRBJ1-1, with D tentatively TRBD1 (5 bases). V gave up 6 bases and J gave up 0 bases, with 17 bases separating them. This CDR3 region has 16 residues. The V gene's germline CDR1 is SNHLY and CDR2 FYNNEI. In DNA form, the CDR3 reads TGTGCCAGCAGCCAAGAGACAGTAACAATGAACACTGAAGCTTTCTTT. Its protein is CASSQETVTMNTEAFF.

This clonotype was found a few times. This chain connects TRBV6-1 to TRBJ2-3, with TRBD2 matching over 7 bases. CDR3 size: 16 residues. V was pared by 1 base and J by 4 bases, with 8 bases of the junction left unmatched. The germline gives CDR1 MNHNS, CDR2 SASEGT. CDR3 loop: CASSEVGGGGADTQYF. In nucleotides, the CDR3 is TGTGCCAGCAGTGAAGTGGGCGGGGGAGGGGCAGATACGCAGTATTTT.

The CDR3 region is CASSQASQGSGGYTF. The CDR3 nucleotides are TGCGCCAGCAGCCAAGCTTCACAGGGTTCGGGTGGCTACACCTTC. The chain recombines TRBV4-1 with TRBJ1-2; the D gene is possibly TRBD1 (6 bases). This CDR3 has 15 residues. V lost 1 base and J lost 7, with 16 bases in between. Per the germline V gene, CDR1 is MGHRA and CDR2 is YSYEKL.

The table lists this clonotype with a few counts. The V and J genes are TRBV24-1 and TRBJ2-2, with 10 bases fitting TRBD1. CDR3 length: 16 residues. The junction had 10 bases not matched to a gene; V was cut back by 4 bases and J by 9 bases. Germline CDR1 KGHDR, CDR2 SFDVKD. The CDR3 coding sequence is TGTGCCACCAGTGACTTCACCGGGACAGGGGTCCGGGAGCTGTTTTTT. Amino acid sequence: CATSDFTGTGVRELFF.

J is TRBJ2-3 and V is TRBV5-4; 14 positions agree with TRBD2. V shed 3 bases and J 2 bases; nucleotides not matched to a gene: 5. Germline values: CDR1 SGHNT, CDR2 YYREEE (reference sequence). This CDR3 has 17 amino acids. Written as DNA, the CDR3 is TGTGCCAGCAGCTACGGACTAGCGGGGGGCCTCACAGATACGCAGTATTTT. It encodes CASSYGLAGGLTDTQYF.

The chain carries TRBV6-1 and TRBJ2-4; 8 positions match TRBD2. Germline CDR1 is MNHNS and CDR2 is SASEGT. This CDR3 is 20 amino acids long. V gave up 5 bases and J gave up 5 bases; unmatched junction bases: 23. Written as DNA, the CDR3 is TGTGCCAGCAGTCCGATTCGGGGGGGGCGCGGTGATCTTCGGGAAAACATTCAGTACTTC. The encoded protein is CASSPIRGGRGDLRENIQYF.

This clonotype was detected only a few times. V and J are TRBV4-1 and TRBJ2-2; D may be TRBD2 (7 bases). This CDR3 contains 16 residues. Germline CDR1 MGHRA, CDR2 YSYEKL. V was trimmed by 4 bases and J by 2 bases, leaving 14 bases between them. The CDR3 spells CASSPLGGVNTGELFF. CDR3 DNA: TGCGCCAGCAGCCCTTTAGGGGGGGTCAACACCGGGGAGCTGTTTTTT.

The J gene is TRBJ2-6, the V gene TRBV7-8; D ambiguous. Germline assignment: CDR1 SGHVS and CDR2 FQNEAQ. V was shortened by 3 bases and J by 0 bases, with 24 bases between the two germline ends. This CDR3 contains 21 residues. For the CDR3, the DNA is TGTGCCAGCAGCTTCAACCCTTCATTGGACGTCTCTCTCTCTGGGGCCAACGTCCTGACTTTC. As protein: CASSFNPSLDVSLSGANVLTF.

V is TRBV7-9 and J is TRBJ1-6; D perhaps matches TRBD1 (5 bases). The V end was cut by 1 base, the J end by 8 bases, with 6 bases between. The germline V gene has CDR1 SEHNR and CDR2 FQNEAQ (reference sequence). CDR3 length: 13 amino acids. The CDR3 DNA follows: TGTGCCAGCAGCTTAGGAGGGGATTCACCCCTCCACTTT. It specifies CASSLGGDSPLHF.

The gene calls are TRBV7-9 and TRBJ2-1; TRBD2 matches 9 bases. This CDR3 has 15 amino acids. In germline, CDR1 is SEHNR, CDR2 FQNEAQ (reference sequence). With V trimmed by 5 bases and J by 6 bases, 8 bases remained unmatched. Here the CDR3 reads CASSEVRRGGNEQFF. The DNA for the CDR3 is TGTGCCAGCAGCGAGGTTAGGCGGGGGGGCAATGAGCAGTTCTTC.

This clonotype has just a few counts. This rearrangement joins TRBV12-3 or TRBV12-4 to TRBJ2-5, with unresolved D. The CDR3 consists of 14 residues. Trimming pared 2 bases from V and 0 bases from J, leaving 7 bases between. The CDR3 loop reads CASSLRQNQETQYF. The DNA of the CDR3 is TGTGCCAGCAGTTTAAGGCAGAACCAAGAGACCCAGTACTTC.

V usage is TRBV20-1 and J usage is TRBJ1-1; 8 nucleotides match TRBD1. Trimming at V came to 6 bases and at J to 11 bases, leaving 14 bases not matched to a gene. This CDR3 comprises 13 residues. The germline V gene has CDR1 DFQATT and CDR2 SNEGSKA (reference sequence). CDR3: CSAYRDRTMTAFF. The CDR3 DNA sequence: TGCAGTGCATACCGGGACAGGACTATGACTGCTTTCTTT.